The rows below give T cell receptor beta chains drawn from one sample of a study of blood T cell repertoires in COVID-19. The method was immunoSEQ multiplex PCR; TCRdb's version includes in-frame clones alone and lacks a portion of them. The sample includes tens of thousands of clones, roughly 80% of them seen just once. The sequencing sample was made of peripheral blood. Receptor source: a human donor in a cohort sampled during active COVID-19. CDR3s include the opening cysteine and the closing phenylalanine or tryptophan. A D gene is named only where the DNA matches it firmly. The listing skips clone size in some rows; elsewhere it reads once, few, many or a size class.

CDR3aa: CASSGDSYNSPLHF
CDR3nt: TGTGCCAGCAGCGGGGACAGCTATAATTCACCCCTCCACTTT
v_gene: TRBV7-2
j_gene: TRBJ1-6
abundance: .
d_gene: TRBD1
len: 14

CDR3aa: CASRPGTVGSTEAFF
CDR3nt: TGTGCCAGCAGACCCGGGACAGTGGGTTCGACTGAAGCTTTCTTT
v_gene: TRBV6-5
j_gene: TRBJ1-1
abundance: .
d_gene: TRBD1
len: 15

CDR3aa: CASSPKARGWREQYF
CDR3nt: TGTGCCAGCAGTCCCAAAGCCAGGGGATGGCGCGAGCAGTACTTC
v_gene: TRBV28
j_gene: TRBJ2-7
abundance: few
d_gene: .
len: 15

CDR3aa: CASSHGDQETQYF
CDR3nt: TGTGCCAGCAGCCACGGTGATCAAGAGACCCAGTACTTC
v_gene: TRBV3-1/TRBV3-2
j_gene: TRBJ2-5
abundance: .
d_gene: .
len: 13

CDR3aa: CASSLQNIPGQGIYEKLFF
CDR3nt: TGTGCCAGTAGTCTACAAAATATCCCTGGACAGGGAATCTACGAAAAACTGTTTTTT
v_gene: TRBV19
j_gene: TRBJ1-4
abundance: .
d_gene: TRBD1
len: 19

CDR3aa: CASGLVLGQTNEKLFF
CDR3nt: TGTGCTAGTGGTTTGGTACTGGGCCAAACTAATGAAAAACTGTTTTTT
v_gene: TRBV12-5
j_gene: TRBJ1-4
abundance: .
d_gene: .
len: 16

CDR3aa: CASSPTIGTYNEQFF
CDR3nt: TGCGCCAGCAGCCCCACCATCGGGACCTACAATGAGCAGTTCTTC
v_gene: TRBV5-1
j_gene: TRBJ2-1
abundance: once
d_gene: .
len: 15

CDR3aa: CASSPGGFTALGGQFF
CDR3nt: TGTGCCAGCAGCCCCGGGGGGTTTACTGCCTTGGGAGGGCAGTTCTTC
v_gene: TRBV7-3
j_gene: TRBJ2-1
abundance: few
d_gene: TRBD2
len: 16

CDR3aa: CASSSAGGPGTEAFF
CDR3nt: TGTGCCAGCAGCTCGGCTGGGGGCCCGGGCACTGAAGCTTTCTTT
v_gene: TRBV7-2
j_gene: TRBJ1-1
abundance: .
d_gene: .
len: 15

CDR3aa: CASSLRTSGRETQYF
CDR3nt: TGTGCCAGCAGCCTGAGGACTAGCGGGAGGGAGACCCAGTACTTC
v_gene: TRBV3-1/TRBV3-2
j_gene: TRBJ2-5
abundance: .
d_gene: TRBD2
len: 15

CDR3aa: CASSVDRGNEKLFF
CDR3nt: TGTGCCAGCAGTGTGGACAGGGGAAATGAAAAACTGTTTTTT
v_gene: TRBV2
j_gene: TRBJ1-4
abundance: once
d_gene: TRBD1
len: 14

CDR3aa: CTSSQVRLAGVVTECGWEQYF
CDR3nt: TGCACCAGCAGCCAAGTGAGACTAGCGGGAGTTGTAACTGAATGCGGATGGGAGCAGTACTTC
v_gene: TRBV1
j_gene: TRBJ2-7
abundance: few
d_gene: .
len: 21

CDR3aa: CASSVGPSRSYNSPLHF
CDR3nt: TGTGCCAGCAGCGTAGGGCCCTCGAGGTCCTATAATTCACCCCTCCACTTT
v_gene: TRBV9
j_gene: TRBJ1-6
abundance: .
d_gene: .
len: 17

CDR3aa: CASVRLAGSDNEQFF
CDR3nt: TGTGCCAGCGTCCGACTAGCGGGAAGTGACAATGAGCAGTTCTTC
v_gene: TRBV18
j_gene: TRBJ2-1
abundance: .
d_gene: TRBD2
len: 15

CDR3aa: CAISRTSGGSGANVLTF
CDR3nt: TGTGCCATCAGCCGGACTAGCGGAGGCTCTGGGGCCAACGTCCTGACTTTC
v_gene: TRBV10-3
j_gene: TRBJ2-6
abundance: .
d_gene: TRBD2
len: 17

CDR3aa: CAISGGGQGTPLGEQYF
CDR3nt: TGTGCCATCAGTGGGGGGGGACAGGGGACCCCATTGGGGGAGCAGTACTTC
v_gene: TRBV10-3
j_gene: TRBJ2-7
abundance: .
d_gene: TRBD1
len: 17

CDR3aa: CASRRTGSGYTF
CDR3nt: TGTGCCAGCAGAAGGACAGGGAGCGGCTACACCTTC
v_gene: TRBV6-5
j_gene: TRBJ1-2
abundance: .
d_gene: TRBD1
len: 12

CDR3aa: CASSAQSSYNEQFF
CDR3nt: TGTGCCAGCAGTGCACAGAGCTCCTACAATGAGCAGTTCTTC
v_gene: TRBV28
j_gene: TRBJ2-1
abundance: once
d_gene: .
len: 14

CDR3aa: CASSTGTGGFTEAFF
CDR3nt: TGTGCCAGCAGCACCGGGACAGGGGGCTTCACTGAAGCTTTCTTT
v_gene: TRBV11-2
j_gene: TRBJ1-1
abundance: once
d_gene: TRBD1
len: 15

CDR3aa: CASSVTGTANYGYTF
CDR3nt: TGTGCCAGTAGTGTTACCGGGACAGCTAACTATGGCTACACCTTC
v_gene: TRBV19
j_gene: TRBJ1-2
abundance: .
d_gene: TRBD1
len: 15

CDR3aa: CASSSTGGNTEAFF
CDR3nt: TGTGCCAGCAGCTCGACAGGAGGGAACACTGAAGCTTTCTTT
v_gene: TRBV7-2
j_gene: TRBJ1-1
abundance: once
d_gene: .
len: 14

CDR3aa: CASSLAGFEADTQYF
CDR3nt: TGCGCCAGCAGCTTGGCCGGTTTTGAGGCAGATACGCAGTATTTT
v_gene: TRBV5-1
j_gene: TRBJ2-3
abundance: .
d_gene: .
len: 15

CDR3aa: CASRTVPQTGSYEQYF
CDR3nt: TGTGCCAGCAGGACGGTCCCTCAGACAGGATCCTACGAGCAGTACTTC
v_gene: TRBV2
j_gene: TRBJ2-7
abundance: .
d_gene: .
len: 16

CDR3aa: CASSLISPGQGYGYTF
CDR3nt: TGTGCCAGCAGTTTAATATCCCCGGGACAGGGCTACGGCTACACCTTC
v_gene: TRBV28
j_gene: TRBJ1-2
abundance: .
d_gene: TRBD1
len: 16

CDR3aa: CASSLAPLSGANVLTF
CDR3nt: TGCGCCAGCAGCTTGGCCCCCCTCTCTGGGGCCAACGTCCTGACTTTC
v_gene: TRBV5-1
j_gene: TRBJ2-6
abundance: .
d_gene: .
len: 16

CDR3aa: CASSQDAWTSGRTYEQYF
CDR3nt: TGCGCCAGCAGCCAAGACGCCTGGACTAGCGGGAGAACCTACGAGCAGTACTTC
v_gene: TRBV4-1
j_gene: TRBJ2-7
abundance: once
d_gene: TRBD2
len: 18

CDR3aa: CASSPHSGRESDTQYF
CDR3nt: TGTGCCAGCAGCCCCCATAGCGGGAGGGAATCAGATACGCAGTATTTT
v_gene: TRBV9
j_gene: TRBJ2-3
abundance: .
d_gene: TRBD2
len: 16

CDR3aa: CASGGTSGRAVGELFF
CDR3nt: TGTGCCAGCGGAGGGACTAGCGGGAGGGCCGTCGGGGAGCTGTTTTTT
v_gene: TRBV2
j_gene: TRBJ2-2
abundance: .
d_gene: TRBD2
len: 16

CDR3aa: CASSPRVASDEQYF
CDR3nt: TGCGCCAGCAGCCCCCGGGTAGCCTCGGACGAGCAGTACTTC
v_gene: TRBV5-1
j_gene: TRBJ2-7
abundance: .
d_gene: .
len: 14

CDR3aa: CASSRRLAGQSSEQYF
CDR3nt: TGTGCCAGCAGTCGGAGGCTAGCGGGACAATCCTCCGAGCAGTACTTC
v_gene: TRBV7-2
j_gene: TRBJ2-7
abundance: .
d_gene: TRBD2
len: 16

CDR3aa: CASSLVGGAGEQYF
CDR3nt: TGTGCCAGCAGCTTGGTGGGAGGGGCTGGCGAGCAGTACTTC
v_gene: TRBV5-6
j_gene: TRBJ2-7
abundance: .
d_gene: TRBD2
len: 14

CDR3aa: CASSESLLNTEAFF
CDR3nt: TGTGCCAGCTCAGAGTCCCTCCTGAACACTGAAGCTTTCTTT
v_gene: TRBV18
j_gene: TRBJ1-1
abundance: .
d_gene: .
len: 14

CDR3aa: CASSPTTGDESPLHF
CDR3nt: TGTGCCAGCTCACCAACGACAGGGGATGAGTCACCCCTCCACTTT
v_gene: TRBV18
j_gene: TRBJ1-6
abundance: .
d_gene: TRBD1
len: 15

CDR3aa: CAISTSGRPQSTDTQYF
CDR3nt: TGTGCCATCAGTACTAGCGGGAGGCCTCAAAGCACAGATACGCAGTATTTT
v_gene: TRBV10-3
j_gene: TRBJ2-3
abundance: .
d_gene: TRBD2
len: 17

CDR3aa: CASSPTGLAQPQHF
CDR3nt: TGTGCCAGCAGTCCGACAGGGCTCGCTCAGCCCCAGCATTTT
v_gene: TRBV2
j_gene: TRBJ1-5
abundance: few
d_gene: TRBD1
len: 14

CDR3aa: CASSPGQKNTEAFF
CDR3nt: TGTGCCAGCAGCCCGGGACAAAAGAACACTGAAGCTTTCTTT
v_gene: TRBV11-2
j_gene: TRBJ1-1
abundance: .
d_gene: .
len: 14

CDR3aa: CASSLDRGDGTGELFF
CDR3nt: TGTGCCAGCAGCTTGGACAGGGGCGACGGCACCGGGGAGCTGTTTTTT
v_gene: TRBV7-9
j_gene: TRBJ2-2
abundance: .
d_gene: TRBD1
len: 16

CDR3aa: CASSLGILTGTTDTQYF
CDR3nt: TGCGCCAGCAGCTTAGGAATACTGACAGGAACCACAGATACGCAGTATTTT
v_gene: TRBV5-1
j_gene: TRBJ2-3
abundance: .
d_gene: .
len: 17

CDR3aa: CASSRLDRGVYGYTF
CDR3nt: TGTGCCAGCAGCCGCCTGGACAGGGGGGTCTATGGCTACACCTTC
v_gene: TRBV7-2
j_gene: TRBJ1-2
abundance: .
d_gene: TRBD1
len: 15

CDR3aa: CASSEYINNEQFF
CDR3nt: TGTGCCAGCAGTGAATATATTAACAATGAGCAGTTCTTC
v_gene: TRBV2
j_gene: TRBJ2-1
abundance: .
d_gene: .
len: 13

CDR3aa: CASSIWRDRVQNIQYF
CDR3nt: TGTGCCAGTAGTATATGGAGGGACAGGGTTCAAAACATTCAGTACTTC
v_gene: TRBV19
j_gene: TRBJ2-4
abundance: .
d_gene: TRBD1
len: 16

CDR3aa: CASSLESGPTYEQYF
CDR3nt: TGCGCCAGCAGCTTGGAGAGCGGACCGACCTACGAGCAGTACTTC
v_gene: TRBV5-1
j_gene: TRBJ2-7
abundance: .
d_gene: .
len: 15

CDR3aa: CASSLTGASGAETQYF
CDR3nt: TGTGCCAGCAGCTTAACCGGGGCTAGCGGAGCGGAGACCCAGTACTTC
v_gene: TRBV7-3
j_gene: TRBJ2-5
abundance: .
d_gene: TRBD2
len: 16

CDR3aa: CATRQGGNDYGYTF
CDR3nt: TGTGCCACTCGACAGGGCGGGAACGACTATGGCTACACCTTC
v_gene: TRBV10-3
j_gene: TRBJ1-2
abundance: .
d_gene: TRBD1
len: 14

CDR3aa: CSAYTDGAF
CDR3nt: TGCAGTGCTTACACGGACGGGGCCTTC
v_gene: TRBV20-1
j_gene: TRBJ1-2
abundance: .
d_gene: .
len: 9

CDR3aa: CASSQDPLGPLHF
CDR3nt: TGTGCCAGCAGCCAAGATCCACTTGGACCCCTCCACTTT
v_gene: TRBV3-1/TRBV3-2
j_gene: TRBJ1-6
abundance: .
d_gene: .
len: 13

CDR3aa: CASTSRTRGITDTQYF
CDR3nt: TGTGCCAGCACCAGTCGGACTAGGGGGATCACAGATACGCAGTATTTT
v_gene: TRBV5-4
j_gene: TRBJ2-3
abundance: .
d_gene: .
len: 16

CDR3aa: CASSSEGQGRGKSYEQYF
CDR3nt: TGTGCCAGCAGTTCCGAGGGACAGGGCCGGGGTAAATCCTACGAGCAGTACTTC
v_gene: TRBV14
j_gene: TRBJ2-7
abundance: .
d_gene: TRBD1
len: 18